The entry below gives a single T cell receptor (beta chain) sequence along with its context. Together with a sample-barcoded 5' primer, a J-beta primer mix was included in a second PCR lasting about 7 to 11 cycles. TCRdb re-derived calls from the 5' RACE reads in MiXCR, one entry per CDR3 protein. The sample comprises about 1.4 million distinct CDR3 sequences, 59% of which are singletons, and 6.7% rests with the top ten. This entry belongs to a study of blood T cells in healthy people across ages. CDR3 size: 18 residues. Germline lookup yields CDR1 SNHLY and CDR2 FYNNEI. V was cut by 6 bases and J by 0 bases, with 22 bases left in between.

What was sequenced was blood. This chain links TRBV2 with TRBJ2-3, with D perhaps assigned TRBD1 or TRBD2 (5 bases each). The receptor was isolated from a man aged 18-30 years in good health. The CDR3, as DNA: TGTGCCAGCAGGGGTCCGTGGGGGACGCCAAATAGCACAGATACGCAGTATTTT. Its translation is CASRGPWGTPNSTDTQYF.